Sequencing of this TCR beta chain was carried out in a study of control samples from healthy donors and cancer patients. Generated by immunoSEQ multiplex PCR, the TCRdb table keeps only in-frame clones and is missing some. The sample contains 200,000 to 250,000 clones, roughly 94% of which appear only once. This clonotype was obtained from a man between 50 and 59 years old in good health. The sample consisted of blood.

The CDR3 DNA sequence: TGTGCCAGCAGACAGGGCGGGCTGAGAAACACCATATATTTT. It is translated as CASRQGGLRNTIYF. The chain links TRBV2 to TRBJ1-3; possibly TRBD1 for D (6 bases). The V gene's germline CDR1 is SNHLY and CDR2 FYNNEI. This CDR3 comprises 14 residues. Trimming cost V 6 bases and J 5 bases, with 14 bases left between them.